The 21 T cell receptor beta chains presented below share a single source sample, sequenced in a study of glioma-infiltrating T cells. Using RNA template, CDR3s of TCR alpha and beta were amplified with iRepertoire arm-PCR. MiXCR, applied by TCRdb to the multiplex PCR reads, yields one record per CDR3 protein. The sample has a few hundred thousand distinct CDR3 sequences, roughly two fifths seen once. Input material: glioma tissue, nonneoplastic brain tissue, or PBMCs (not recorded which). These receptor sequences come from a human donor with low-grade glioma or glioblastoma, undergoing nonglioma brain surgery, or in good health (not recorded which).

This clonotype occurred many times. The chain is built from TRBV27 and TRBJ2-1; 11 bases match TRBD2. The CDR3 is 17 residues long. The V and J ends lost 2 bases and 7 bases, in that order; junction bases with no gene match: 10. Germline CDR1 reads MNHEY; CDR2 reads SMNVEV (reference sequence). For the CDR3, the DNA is TGTGCCAGCAGTTTACTGGGACTAGCGGCCCCCGGGAATGAGCAGTTCTTC. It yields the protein CASSLLGLAAPGNEQFF.

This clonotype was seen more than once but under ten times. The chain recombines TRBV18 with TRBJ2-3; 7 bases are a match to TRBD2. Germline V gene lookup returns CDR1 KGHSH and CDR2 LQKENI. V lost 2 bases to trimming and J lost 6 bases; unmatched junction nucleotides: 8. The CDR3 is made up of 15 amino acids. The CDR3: CASSPTAGAGDTQYF. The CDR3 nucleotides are TGTGCCAGCTCACCAACGGCGGGAGCAGGGGATACGCAGTATTTT.

The CDR3 protein is CASSFVAETYNEQFF. CDR3 DNA sequence: TGTGCCAGCAGTTTCGTAGCGGAGACCTACAATGAGCAGTTCTTC. The chain combines TRBV28 with TRBJ2-1; possible D gene TRBD2, 6 bases. The CDR3 has 15 residues. The ends were cut back, 3 bases at V and 2 bases at J, with 11 bases in the middle. Germline loops: CDR1 MDHEN, CDR2 SYDVKM.

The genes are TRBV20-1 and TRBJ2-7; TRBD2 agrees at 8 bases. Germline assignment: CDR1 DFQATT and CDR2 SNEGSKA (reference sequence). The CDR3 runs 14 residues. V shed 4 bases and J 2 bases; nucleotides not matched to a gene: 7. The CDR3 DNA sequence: TGCAGTGCTACTTTAATAGCGGGAACCTACGAGCAGTACTTC. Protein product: CSATLIAGTYEQYF.

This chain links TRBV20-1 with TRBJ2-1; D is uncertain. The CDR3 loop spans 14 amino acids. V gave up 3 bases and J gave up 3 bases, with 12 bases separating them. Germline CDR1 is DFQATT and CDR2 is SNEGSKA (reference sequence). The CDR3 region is CSASPTVYYNEQFF. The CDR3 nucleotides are TGCAGTGCTAGCCCGACGGTATACTACAATGAGCAGTTCTTC.

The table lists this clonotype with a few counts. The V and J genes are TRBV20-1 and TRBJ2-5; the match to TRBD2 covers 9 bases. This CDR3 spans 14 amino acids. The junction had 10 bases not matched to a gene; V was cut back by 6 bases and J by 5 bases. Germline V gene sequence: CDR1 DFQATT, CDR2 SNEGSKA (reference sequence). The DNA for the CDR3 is TGCAGTGCCAGCCGACTAGCGGCCCAGGAGACCCAGTACTTC. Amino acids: CSASRLAAQETQYF.

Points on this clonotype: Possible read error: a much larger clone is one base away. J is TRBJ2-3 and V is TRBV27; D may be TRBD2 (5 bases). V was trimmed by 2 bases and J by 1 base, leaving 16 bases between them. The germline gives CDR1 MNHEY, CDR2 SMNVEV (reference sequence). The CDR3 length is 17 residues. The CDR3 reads CASSLRGSVSGTDTQYF. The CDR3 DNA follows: TGTGCCAGCAGTTTACGGGGTAGCGTGAGCGGCACAGATACGCAGTATTTT.

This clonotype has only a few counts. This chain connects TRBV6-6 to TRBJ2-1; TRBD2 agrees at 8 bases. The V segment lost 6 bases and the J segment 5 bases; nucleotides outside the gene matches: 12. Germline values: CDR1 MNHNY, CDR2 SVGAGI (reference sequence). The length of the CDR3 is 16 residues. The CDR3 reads CASRYPAGGRNNEQFF. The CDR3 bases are TGTGCCAGCAGATACCCCGCGGGAGGCCGAAACAATGAGCAGTTCTTC.

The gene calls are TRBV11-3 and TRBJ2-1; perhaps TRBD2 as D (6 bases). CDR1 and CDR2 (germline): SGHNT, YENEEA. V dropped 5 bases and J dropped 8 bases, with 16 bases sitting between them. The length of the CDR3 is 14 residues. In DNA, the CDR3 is TGTGCCAGCAGCCCCGGGGGAAAGGGAGATGAGCAGTTCTTC. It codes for CASSPGGKGDEQFF.

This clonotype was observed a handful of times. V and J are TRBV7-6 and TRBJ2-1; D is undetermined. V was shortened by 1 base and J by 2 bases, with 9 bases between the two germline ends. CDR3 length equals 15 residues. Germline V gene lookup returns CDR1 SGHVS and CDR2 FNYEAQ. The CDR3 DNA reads TGTGCCAGCAGCTTAGGTCCCGTCACCTACAATGAGCAGTTCTTC. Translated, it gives CASSLGPVTYNEQFF. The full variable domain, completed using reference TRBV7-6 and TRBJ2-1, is GAGVSQSPRYKVTKRGQDVALRCDPISGHVSLYWYRQALGQGPEFLTYFNYEAQQDKSGLPNDRFSAERPEGSISTLTIQRTEQRDSAMYRCASSLGPVTYNEQFFGPGTRLTVL.

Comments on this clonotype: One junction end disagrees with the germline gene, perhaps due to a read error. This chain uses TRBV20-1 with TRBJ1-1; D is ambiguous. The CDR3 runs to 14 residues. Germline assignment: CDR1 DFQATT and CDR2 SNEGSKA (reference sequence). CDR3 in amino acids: CSARDRVWNTEALF. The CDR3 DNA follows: TGCAGTGCTAGAGATCGAGTTTGGAACACTGAAGCTTTATTT.

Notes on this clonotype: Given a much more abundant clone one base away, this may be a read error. The CDR3 sequence: CASSLYREAAFF. As DNA, the CDR3 is TGTGCCAGCAGTTTATATCGAGAAGCGGCTTTCTTT. The gene calls are TRBV28 and TRBJ1-1, with no clear D. In germline, CDR1 is MDHEN, CDR2 SYDVKM. The CDR3 has 12 amino acids. V dropped 1 base and J dropped 11 bases, with 11 bases sitting between them.

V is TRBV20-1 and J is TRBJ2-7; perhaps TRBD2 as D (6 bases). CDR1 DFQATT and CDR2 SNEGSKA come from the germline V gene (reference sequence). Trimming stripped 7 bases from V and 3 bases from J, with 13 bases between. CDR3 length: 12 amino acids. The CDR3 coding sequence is TGCAGTGAAAGGGACTCATGCTACGAGCAGTACTTC. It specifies CSERDSCYEQYF.

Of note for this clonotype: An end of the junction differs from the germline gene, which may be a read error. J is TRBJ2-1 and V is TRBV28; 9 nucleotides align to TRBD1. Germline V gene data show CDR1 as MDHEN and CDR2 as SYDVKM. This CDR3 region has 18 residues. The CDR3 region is CASSLFGGRTGAYNKQFF. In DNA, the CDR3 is TGTGCCAGCAGTTTATTCGGGGGAAGGACAGGGGCTTACAATAAGCAGTTCTTC. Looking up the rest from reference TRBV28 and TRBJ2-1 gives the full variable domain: DVKVTQSSRYLVKRTGEKVFLECVQDMDHENMFWYRQDPGLGLRLIYFSYDVKMKEKGDIPEGYSVSREKKERFSLILESASTNQTSMYLCASSLFGGRTGAYNKQFFGPGTRLTVL.

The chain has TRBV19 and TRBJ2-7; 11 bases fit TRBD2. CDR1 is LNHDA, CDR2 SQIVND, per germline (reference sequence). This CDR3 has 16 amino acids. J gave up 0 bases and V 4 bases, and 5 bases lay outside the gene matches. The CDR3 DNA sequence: TGTGCCAGTAGTACCCATGGACTAGCGGGCTCCTACGAGCAGTACTTC. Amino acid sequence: CASSTHGLAGSYEQYF.

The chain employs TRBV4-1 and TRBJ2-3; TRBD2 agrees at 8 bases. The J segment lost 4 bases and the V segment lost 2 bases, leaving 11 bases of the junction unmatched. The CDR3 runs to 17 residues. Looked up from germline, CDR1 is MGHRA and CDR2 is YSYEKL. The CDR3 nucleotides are TGCGCCAGCAGCCAACCGGGGGGTAGCGGGATACCAGATACGCAGTATTTT. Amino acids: CASSQPGGSGIPDTQYF.

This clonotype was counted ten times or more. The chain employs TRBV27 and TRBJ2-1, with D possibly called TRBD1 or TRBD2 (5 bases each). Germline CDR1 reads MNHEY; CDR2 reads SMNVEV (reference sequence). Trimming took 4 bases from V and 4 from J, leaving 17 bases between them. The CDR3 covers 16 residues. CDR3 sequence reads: CASSSHRDGAYNEQFF. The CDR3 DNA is TGTGCCAGCAGTTCGCACCGGGACGGAGCGTACAATGAGCAGTTCTTC.

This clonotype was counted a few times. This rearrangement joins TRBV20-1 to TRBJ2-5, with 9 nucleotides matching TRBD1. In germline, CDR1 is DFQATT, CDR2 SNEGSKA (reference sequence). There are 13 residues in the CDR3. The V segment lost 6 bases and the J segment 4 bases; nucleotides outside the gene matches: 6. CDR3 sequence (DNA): TGCAGTGCCCCCGACAGGGGGGTAGAGACCCAGTACTTC. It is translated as CSAPDRGVETQYF.

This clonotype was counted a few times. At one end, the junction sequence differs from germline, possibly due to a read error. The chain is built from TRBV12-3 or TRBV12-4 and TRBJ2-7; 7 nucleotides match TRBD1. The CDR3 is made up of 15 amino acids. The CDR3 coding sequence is TGTGCCAGCAGTCTAGCCGGGACAGCGTTCTACGAGCAGTACTTC. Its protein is CASSLAGTAFYEQYF.

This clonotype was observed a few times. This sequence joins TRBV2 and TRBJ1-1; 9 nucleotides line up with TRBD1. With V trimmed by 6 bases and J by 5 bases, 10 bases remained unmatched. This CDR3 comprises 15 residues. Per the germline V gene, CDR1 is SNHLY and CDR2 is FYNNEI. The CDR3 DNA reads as TGTGCCAGCAGCCAATCGACAGGGGGGGGAACTGAAGCTTTCTTT. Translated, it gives CASSQSTGGGTEAFF.

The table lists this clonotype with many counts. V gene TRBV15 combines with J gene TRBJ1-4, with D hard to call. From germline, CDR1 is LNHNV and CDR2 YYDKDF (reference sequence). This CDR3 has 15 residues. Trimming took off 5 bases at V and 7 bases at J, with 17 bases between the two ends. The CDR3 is CATSALFPVAEKLFF. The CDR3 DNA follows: TGTGCCACCAGCGCCCTATTCCCGGTGGCTGAAAAACTGTTTTTT.